A single sample is the source of the 27 T cell receptor beta chains below, sequenced in a study of T cell responses to AZD1222 COVID-19 vaccine. TCRdb's copy holds only in-frame clones and misses some; the assay was immunoSEQ multiplex PCR. This sample carries approximately 110,000 clones, around 86% of them seen once, and the ten largest clones take approximately 1.3%. The sequences come from peripheral blood, collected on day 0 of AZD1222 vaccination. These receptors came from an adult in good health.

The chain has TRBV19 and TRBJ2-7; D is unclear. Trimming took off 6 bases at V and 2 bases at J, with 11 bases between the two ends. In germline, CDR1 is LNHDA, CDR2 SQIVND (reference sequence). The CDR3 is 13 residues long. The CDR3 bases are TGTGCCAGTAGGAAAGACACGACCTACGAGCAGTACTTC. Amino acid sequence: CASRKDTTYEQYF. Together with reference TRBV19 and TRBJ2-7, the CDR3 gives the full variable domain: DGGITQSPKYLFRKEGQNVTLSCEQNLNHDAMYWYRQDPGQGLRLIYYSQIVNDFQKGDIAEGYSVSREKKESFPLTVTSAQKNPTAFYLCASRKDTTYEQYFGPGTRLTVT.

The genes are TRBV6-5 and TRBJ1-2, with D uncertain. Germline CDR1 reads MNHEY; CDR2 reads SVGAGI. The CDR3 is 13 amino acids. Deletions cut 5 bases from V and 3 bases from J, with 10 bases between. The CDR3 nucleotides read TGTGCCAGCAGTCCCCGGGAGTACTATGGCTACACCTTC. As protein: CASSPREYYGYTF.

V is TRBV10-3 and J is TRBJ2-7; 11 bases line up with TRBD1. With V trimmed by 2 bases and J by 4 bases, 4 bases remained unmatched. Germline CDR1 and CDR2: ENHRY and SYGVKD. CDR3 length equals 15 residues. The CDR3 region is CAISEPGTGGYEQYF. The DNA of the CDR3 is TGTGCCATCAGTGAGCCAGGGACAGGGGGTTACGAGCAGTACTTC.

This clone showed up just once. V and J are TRBV9 and TRBJ1-4; D uncertain. V lost 4 bases and J 4 bases, leaving 14 bases between the germline ends. The CDR3 is 15 amino acids. CDR1 SGDLS and CDR2 YYNGEE come from the germline V gene. The CDR3 here is CASSYDTSVNEKLFF. Here the CDR3 DNA reads TGTGCCAGCAGCTATGATACATCGGTTAATGAAAAACTGTTTTTT.

This clone was recorded once. This sequence joins TRBV30 and TRBJ1-1, with a tentative D call TRBD1 (6 bases). Between the trimmed V and J ends, which lost 2 bases and 6 bases, there was a span of 19 bases. This CDR3 contains 15 residues. Germline V gene data show CDR1 as GTSNPN and CDR2 as SVGIG (reference sequence). Here the CDR3 DNA reads TGTGCCTGGAGTCAGGGGACTGGCCTAAATTCTGAAGCTTTCTTT. It codes for CAWSQGTGLNSEAFF.

The rearrangement uses TRBV6-1 and TRBJ2-7; D may be TRBD1 or TRBD2 (5 bases each). Germline V gene lookup returns CDR1 MNHNS and CDR2 SASEGT. Trimming took 1 base from V and 2 from J, leaving 12 bases between them. The CDR3 runs to 15 residues. The DNA of the CDR3 is TGTGCCAGCAGTGAAGGGGGGACGTTTACCTACGAGCAGTACTTC. This encodes CASSEGGTFTYEQYF.

V and J are TRBV6-5 and TRBJ2-2; 11 nucleotides match TRBD2. This CDR3 region has 14 residues. Germline CDR1 and CDR2: MNHEY and SVGAGI. V dropped 9 bases and J dropped 7; count of bases not matched to a gene: 7. CDR3 protein: CASRLAGYNGELFF. The DNA of the CDR3 is TGTGCCAGTCGACTAGCGGGGTACAACGGGGAGCTGTTTTTT.

The V and J genes are TRBV27 and TRBJ2-7; 10 bases are a match to TRBD1. The CDR3 is made up of 14 amino acids. Trimming removed 6 bases from V and 6 bases from J; junction bases left unmatched: 8. CDR1 and CDR2 (germline): MNHEY, SMNVEV (reference sequence). CDR3: CASSPGTGVVEQYF. CDR3 coding DNA: TGTGCCAGCAGCCCCGGGACAGGGGTGGTCGAGCAGTACTTC.

The chain couples TRBV4-2 to TRBJ2-6; possible D gene TRBD2, 6 bases. Between the trimmed V and J ends, which lost 7 bases and 10 bases, there was a span of 17 bases. Germline CDR1 and CDR2: LGHNA and YNFKEQ. The length of the CDR3 is 14 residues. CDR3 DNA sequence: TGTGCCAGCAAACCGGGGGTGGGCGGTAACGTCCTGACTTTC. This codes for CASKPGVGGNVLTF.

This clone showed up just once. The chain couples TRBV12-3 or TRBV12-4 to TRBJ1-4; 7 positions agree with TRBD1. V lost 4 bases, J lost 8 bases, and 4 bases stayed unmatched. This CDR3 contains 13 residues. CDR3 DNA: TGTGCCAGCAGTTCCTACAGGGGAGAAAAACTGTTTTTT. Protein sequence: CASSSYRGEKLFF.

V gene TRBV5-8 combines with J gene TRBJ1-5; D not resolved. CDR3 length: 15 amino acids. V gave up 0 bases and J gave up 3 bases, with 10 bases separating them. Per the germline V gene, CDR1 is SGHTS and CDR2 is YDEGEE. The DNA of the CDR3 is TGTGCCAGCAGCTTGGCATTCAGTATCAATCAGCCCCAGCATTTT. Its translation is CASSLAFSINQPQHF.

The rearrangement links TRBV5-1 to TRBJ1-2; D might be TRBD1 (5 bases). The CDR3 has 16 amino acids. Germline-derived CDR1 and CDR2 are SGHRS and YFSETQ. Trimming stripped 0 bases from V and 8 bases from J, with 20 bases between. CDR3 DNA sequence: TGCGCCAGCAGCTTGGCTCCGGGCGGGGCGGGGGAAGGCTACACCTTC. This translates into CASSLAPGGAGEGYTF.

There are a few counts of this clone. The gene calls are TRBV18 and TRBJ2-7; 9 bases are a match to TRBD1. J was trimmed by 2 bases and V by 0 bases; bases with no gene match: 5. The CDR3 has 16 residues. Looked up from germline, CDR1 is KGHSH and CDR2 is LQKENI. The CDR3, as DNA: TGTGCCAGCTCACCACCGGGGACAGGGTCCCCCTACGAGCAGTACTTC. Its protein product is CASSPPGTGSPYEQYF.

This clone has only one observation. V is TRBV3-1 (or the pseudogene TRBV3-2) and J is TRBJ2-1, with a weak D call TRBD1 (5 bases). This CDR3 has 14 residues. Trimming took off 3 bases at V and 3 bases at J, with 9 bases between the two ends. Germline CDR1 LGHDT, CDR2 YNNKEL (reference sequence). The CDR3 DNA is TGTGCCAGCAGCCATCGGACATTCTACAATGAGCAGTTCTTC. Encoded protein: CASSHRTFYNEQFF.

This clone was observed once. The rearrangement links TRBV3-1 (or the pseudogene TRBV3-2) to TRBJ2-7; possibly TRBD1 for D (5 bases). Germline V gene lookup returns CDR1 LGHDT and CDR2 YNNKEL (reference sequence). Trimming took off 4 bases at V and 6 bases at J, with 19 bases between the two ends. The CDR3 has 15 amino acids. The CDR3 loop is CASSLMGFTGTEQYF. DNA of the CDR3: TGTGCCAGCAGCCTAATGGGATTTACAGGAACCGAGCAGTACTTC.

The chain employs TRBV27 and TRBJ2-7; perhaps TRBD1 as D (5 bases). The CDR3 length is 13 residues. The germline V gene encodes CDR1 MNHEY and CDR2 SMNVEV (reference sequence). V gave up 5 bases and J gave up 2 bases, with 10 bases separating them. CDR3 protein: CASSIRATYEQYF. The CDR3 coding sequence is TGTGCCAGCAGTATCAGGGCTACCTACGAGCAGTACTTC.

The chain uses TRBV2 and TRBJ1-1; 7 bases align to TRBD1. The CDR3 sequence is 15 residues long. J gave up 3 bases and V 2 bases, and 6 bases lay outside the gene matches. CDR1 and CDR2 (germline): SNHLY, FYNNEI. CDR3 nucleotides: TGTGCCAGCAGTGAACTGACAGGGAGTCACACTGAAGCTTTCTTT. Its protein product is CASSELTGSHTEAFF.

This clone was observed a few times. The chain carries TRBV30 and TRBJ2-3; D unresolved. Trimming pared 0 bases from V and 1 base from J, leaving 11 bases between. Germline V gene sequence: CDR1 GTSNPN, CDR2 SVGIG (reference sequence). The CDR3 consists of 15 residues. The CDR3 DNA reads as TGTGCCTGGAGTGTACTTCGTCTGGGCACAGATACGCAGTATTTT. Translation gives CAWSVLRLGTDTQYF.

The chain recombines TRBV12-3 or TRBV12-4 with TRBJ1-1; possibly TRBD1 for D (5 bases). Trimming stripped 6 bases from V and 3 bases from J, with 8 bases between. The CDR3 consists of 12 residues. The CDR3 DNA follows: TGTGCCAGCAGCTCACAGGACACTGAAGCTTTCTTT. Amino acid sequence: CASSSQDTEAFF.

The chain recombines TRBV18 with TRBJ2-2; possibly TRBD2 for D (5 bases). Germline V gene lookup returns CDR1 KGHSH and CDR2 LQKENI. V was cut by 5 bases and J by 3 bases, with 13 bases left in between. This CDR3 has 15 amino acids. Here the CDR3 DNA reads TGTGCCAGCTCAGCCGCCGGGGTCGACACCGGGGAGCTGTTTTTT. Encoded protein: CASSAAGVDTGELFF. Together with reference TRBV18 and TRBJ2-2, the CDR3 gives the full variable domain: NAGVMQNPRHLVRRRGQEARLRCSPMKGHSHVYWYRQLPEEGLKFMVYLQKENIIDESGMPKERFSAEFPKEGPSILRIQQVVRGDSAAYFCASSAAGVDTGELFFGEGSRLTVL.

The CDR3, as DNA: TGCGCCAGCAGCCAACCCCTAGGGCGCAATCAGCCCCAGCATTTT. Protein product: CASSQPLGRNQPQHF. The chain employs TRBV4-3 and TRBJ1-5; D not certain. Per germline, CDR1 LGHNA and CDR2 YSLEER. The CDR3 covers 15 residues. Trimming stripped 2 bases from V and 2 bases from J, with 10 bases between.

J is TRBJ2-2 and V is TRBV10-1; D is uncertain. The CDR3 length is 13 residues. CDR1 is WNHNN, CDR2 SYGVQD, per germline (reference sequence). V gave up 5 bases and J gave up 1 base, with 5 bases separating them. For the CDR3, the DNA is TGCGCCAGCAGTACCGGGAACACCGGGGAGCTGTTTTTT. Protein: CASSTGNTGELFF.

The chain combines TRBV19 with TRBJ2-6, with D possibly being TRBD1 or TRBD2 (6 bases each). Germline CDR1 and CDR2: LNHDA and SQIVND (reference sequence). The CDR3 covers 15 residues. V was pared by 3 bases and J by 2 bases, with 8 bases between. The CDR3 DNA follows: TGTGCCAGTAGTATGGAGGGGGCTGGGGCCAACGTCCTGACTTTC. It is translated as CASSMEGAGANVLTF.

This rearrangement joins TRBV7-2 to TRBJ2-2; the match to TRBD2 covers 12 bases. Germline CDR1 reads SGHTA; CDR2 reads FQGNSA. V shed 3 bases, J shed 5 bases, and the junction held 4 bases outside the gene matches. This CDR3 has 16 amino acids. For the CDR3, the DNA is TGTGCCAGCAGCTTTCTAGCGGGGGGGCTTACCGGGGAGCTGTTTTTT. Translated: CASSFLAGGLTGELFF.

This clone was recorded a few times. The chain links TRBV4-1 to TRBJ2-7, with TRBD1 as a possible D gene (5 bases). CDR3 length equals 16 residues. CDR1 and CDR2 (germline): MGHRA, YSYEKL. Trimming removed 0 bases at V and 0 bases at J, with 12 bases between. The CDR3 protein is CASSQDLAGFSYEQYF. CDR3 nucleotides: TGCGCCAGCAGCCAAGATCTGGCAGGGTTCTCCTACGAGCAGTACTTC.

The rearrangement links TRBV19 to TRBJ1-2; 12 nucleotides line up with TRBD1. Unmatched junction bases numbered 15, after V lost 5 bases and J lost 8 bases. CDR1 and CDR2 from the germline V gene are LNHDA and SQIVND (reference sequence). The CDR3 has 17 amino acids. The CDR3 spells CASSHHPGQGALGGYTF. In nucleotides, the CDR3 is TGTGCCAGTAGTCACCATCCGGGACAGGGGGCTCTTGGAGGCTACACCTTC.

This sequence joins TRBV11-3 and TRBJ2-2; D is unclear. V was cut by 5 bases and J by 6 bases, with 13 bases left in between. The CDR3 runs to 14 residues. Germline lookup yields CDR1 SGHNT and CDR2 YENEEA. The CDR3 nucleotides read TGTGCCAGCAGCCCCAACTCTGCCCCCGGGGAGCTGTTTTTT. It translates to CASSPNSAPGELFF.